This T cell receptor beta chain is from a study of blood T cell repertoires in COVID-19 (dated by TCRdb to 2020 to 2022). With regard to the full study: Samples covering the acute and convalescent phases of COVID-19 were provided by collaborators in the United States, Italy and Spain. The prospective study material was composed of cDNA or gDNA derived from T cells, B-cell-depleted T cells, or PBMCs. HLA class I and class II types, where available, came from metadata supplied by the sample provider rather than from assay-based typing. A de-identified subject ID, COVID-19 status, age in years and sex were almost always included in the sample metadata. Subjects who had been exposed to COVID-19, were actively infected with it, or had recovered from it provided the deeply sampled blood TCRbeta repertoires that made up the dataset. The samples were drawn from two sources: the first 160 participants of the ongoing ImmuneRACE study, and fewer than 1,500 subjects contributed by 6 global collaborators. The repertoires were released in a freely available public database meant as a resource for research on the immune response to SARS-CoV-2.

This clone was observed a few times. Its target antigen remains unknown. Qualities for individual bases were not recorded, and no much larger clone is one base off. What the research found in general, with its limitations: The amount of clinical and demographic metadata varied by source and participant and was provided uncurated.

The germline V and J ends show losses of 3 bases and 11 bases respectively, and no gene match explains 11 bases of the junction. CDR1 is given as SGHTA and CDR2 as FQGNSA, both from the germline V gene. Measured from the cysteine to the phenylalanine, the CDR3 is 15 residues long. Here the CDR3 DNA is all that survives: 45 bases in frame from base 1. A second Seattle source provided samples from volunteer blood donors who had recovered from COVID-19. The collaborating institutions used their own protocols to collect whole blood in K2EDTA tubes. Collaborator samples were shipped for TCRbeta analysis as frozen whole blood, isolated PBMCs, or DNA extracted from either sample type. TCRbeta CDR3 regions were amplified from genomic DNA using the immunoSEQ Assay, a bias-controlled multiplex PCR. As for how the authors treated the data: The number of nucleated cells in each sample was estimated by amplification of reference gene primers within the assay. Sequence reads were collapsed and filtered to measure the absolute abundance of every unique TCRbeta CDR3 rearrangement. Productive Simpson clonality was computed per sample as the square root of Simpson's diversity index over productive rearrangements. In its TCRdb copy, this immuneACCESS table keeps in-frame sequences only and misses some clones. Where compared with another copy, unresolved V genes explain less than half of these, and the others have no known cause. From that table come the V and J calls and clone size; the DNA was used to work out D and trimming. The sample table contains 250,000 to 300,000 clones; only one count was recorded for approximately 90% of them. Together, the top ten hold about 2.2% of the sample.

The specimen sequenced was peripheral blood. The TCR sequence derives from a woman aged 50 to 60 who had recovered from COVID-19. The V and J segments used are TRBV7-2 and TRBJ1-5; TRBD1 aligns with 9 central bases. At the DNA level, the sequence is TGTGCCAGCAGCTTGGAAGGACAGGGGACAAGGACCCAGCATTTT. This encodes CASSLEGQGTRTQHF. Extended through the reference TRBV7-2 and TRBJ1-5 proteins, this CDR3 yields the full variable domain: GAGVSQSPSNKVTEKGKDVELRCDPISGHTALYWYRQSLGQGLEFLIYFQGNSAPDKSGLPSDRFSAERTGGSVSTLTIQRTQQEDSAVYLCASSLEGQGTRTQHFGDGTRLSIL.